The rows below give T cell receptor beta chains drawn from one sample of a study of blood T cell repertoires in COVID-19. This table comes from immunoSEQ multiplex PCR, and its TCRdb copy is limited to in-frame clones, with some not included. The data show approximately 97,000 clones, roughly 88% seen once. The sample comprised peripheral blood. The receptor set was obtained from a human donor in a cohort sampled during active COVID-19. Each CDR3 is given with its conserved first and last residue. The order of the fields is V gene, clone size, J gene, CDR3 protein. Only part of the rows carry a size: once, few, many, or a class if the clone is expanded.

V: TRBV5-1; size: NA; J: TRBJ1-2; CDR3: CASSPHRGWNEIVGYTF
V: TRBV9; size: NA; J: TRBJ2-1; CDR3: CASAATTSGMGEQFF
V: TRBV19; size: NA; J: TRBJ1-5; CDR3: CASSITGVNQPQHF
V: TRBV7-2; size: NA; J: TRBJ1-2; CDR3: CASSPLQGSYGYTF
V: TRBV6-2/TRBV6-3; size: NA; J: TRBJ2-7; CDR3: CASSRTGGKSEQYF
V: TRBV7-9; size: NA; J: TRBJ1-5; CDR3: CASSLGGDSNQPQHF
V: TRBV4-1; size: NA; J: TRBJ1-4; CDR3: CASSPKTNRGNEKLFF
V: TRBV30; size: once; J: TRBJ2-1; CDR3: CAWSVKVRGALNEQFF
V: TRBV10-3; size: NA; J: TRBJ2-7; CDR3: CAISDSAGATYEQYF
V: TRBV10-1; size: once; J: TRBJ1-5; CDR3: CASNRTGQGNQPQHF
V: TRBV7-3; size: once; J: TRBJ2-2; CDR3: CASSPGGGANTGELFF
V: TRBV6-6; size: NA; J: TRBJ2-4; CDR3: CASSPGGPPIQYF
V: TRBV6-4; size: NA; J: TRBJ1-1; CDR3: CASSDSAGGPEAFF
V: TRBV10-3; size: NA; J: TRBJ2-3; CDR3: CATCPTGVMDTQYF
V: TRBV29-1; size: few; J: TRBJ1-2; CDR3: CSVGQSRGYTF
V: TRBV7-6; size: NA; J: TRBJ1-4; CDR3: CASSLVRGGGEKLFF
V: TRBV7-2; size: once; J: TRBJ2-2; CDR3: CASSPNGGGTGELFF
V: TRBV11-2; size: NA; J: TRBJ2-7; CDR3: CASSSPTGLTYEQYF
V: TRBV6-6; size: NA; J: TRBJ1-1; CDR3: CASTRQGDTEAFF
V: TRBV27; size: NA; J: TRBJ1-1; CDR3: CASSAGRTEAFF
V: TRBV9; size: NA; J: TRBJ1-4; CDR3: CASSARGKLFF
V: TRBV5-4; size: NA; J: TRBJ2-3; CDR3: CASSSPGQGPHTQYF
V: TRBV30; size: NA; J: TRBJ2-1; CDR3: CAWSAKIGEQFF
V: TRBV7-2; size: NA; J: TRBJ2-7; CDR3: CASSSTSPPYEQYF
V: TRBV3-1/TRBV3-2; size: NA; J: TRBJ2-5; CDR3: CASSTSGQETQYF
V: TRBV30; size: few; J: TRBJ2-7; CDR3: CAWSVTRDTTEQYF
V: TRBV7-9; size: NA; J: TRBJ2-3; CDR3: CASYPPGLAGSTDTQYF
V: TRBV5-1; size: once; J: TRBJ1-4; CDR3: CASSLKGQTNEKLFF
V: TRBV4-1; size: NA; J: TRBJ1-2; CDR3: CASSQKSGYGYTF
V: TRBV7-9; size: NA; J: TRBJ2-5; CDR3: CASSRQETQYF
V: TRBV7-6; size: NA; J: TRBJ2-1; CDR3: CASSLDRGRFNEQFF
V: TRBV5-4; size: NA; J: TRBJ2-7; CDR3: CASSFSSGSRNEQYF
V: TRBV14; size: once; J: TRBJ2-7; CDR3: CASSASGRGEQYF
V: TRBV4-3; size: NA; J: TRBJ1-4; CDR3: CASSPLPLGSTNEKLFF
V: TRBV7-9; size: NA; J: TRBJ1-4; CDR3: CASSRTGGNEKLFF
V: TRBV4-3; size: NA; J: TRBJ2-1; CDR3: CASSQPPFLRELYNEQFF
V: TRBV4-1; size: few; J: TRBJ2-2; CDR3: CASSQEGRMNTGELFF
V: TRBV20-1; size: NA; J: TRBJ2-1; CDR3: CSASPGTGGAKNEQFF
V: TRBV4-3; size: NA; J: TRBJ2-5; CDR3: CASSQGRGQSETQYF
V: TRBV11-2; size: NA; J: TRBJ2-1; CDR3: CASSFGLASDEQFF
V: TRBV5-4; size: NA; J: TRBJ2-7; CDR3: CASSLGTGASGRTPYEQYF
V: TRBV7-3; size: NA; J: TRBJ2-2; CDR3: CASSLGRDGELFF
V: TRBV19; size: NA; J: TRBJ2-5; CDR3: CASSIGVSGTQYF
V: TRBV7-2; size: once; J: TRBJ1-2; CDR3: CASSLDRGHDGYTF